This T cell receptor beta chain was captured by sequencing in a study of blood T cells in healthy people across ages. This clonotype was counted only a few times. Antigen unknown. Next came a second PCR, run for about 7 to 11 cycles, which used a sample-barcoded 5' primer along with a J-beta primer mix. TCRdb processed the 5' RACE reads anew with MiXCR; each CDR3 protein has one entry. This table has roughly 1,500,000 distinct CDR3 sequences, approximately 38% appearing once. Study-level findings and limits: The long-lived group displayed more naive CD4+ cells, plus higher diversity, than the aged donors did. Conclusively comparing naive with antigen-experienced cells was impossible with unsorted PBMCs. Total diversity from one million sequenced T cells was likely underestimated.

The CDR3 sequence is 17 residues long. The germline CDR1 and CDR2 sequences are MNHEY and SVGAGI. The J segment lost 3 bases and the V segment lost 2 bases, leaving 9 bases of the junction unmatched. V and J are TRBV6-5 and TRBJ2-5; 10 bases line up with TRBD1. The sequenced sample consisted of blood. This receptor was identified in a woman between 18 and 29 years old in good health. The CDR3 spells CASSYDRGHGGKETQYF. CDR3 nucleotide sequence: TGTGCCAGCAGTTACGACAGGGGGCACGGGGGAAAAGAGACCCAGTACTTC.